One sample yielded the 15 T cell receptor beta chains listed below, sequenced in a study of shared T cell receptors in the human thymus. Method: immunoSEQ multiplex PCR; TCRdb's copy keeps in-frame clones and lacks some. This sample has 720,000 or so clones, with 70% to 90% found just once. The sample also formed part of further work on human thymus T cells.

Input material: thymocytes. These receptors all stem from a girl in the first two years of life with a congenital heart defect.

The CDR3: CASSQLGVSPWPRETQYF. CDR3 in DNA: TGTGCCAGCAGCCAATTAGGGGTGTCCCCCTGGCCAAGGGAGACCCAGTACTTC. The chain carries TRBV7-9 and TRBJ2-5; perhaps TRBD1 as D (5 bases). The CDR3 sequence is 18 residues long. Germline lookup yields CDR1 SEHNR and CDR2 FQNEAQ (reference sequence). Trimming removed 5 bases from V and 5 bases from J, with 27 bases in between.

This clone is a singleton in its sample. The chain couples TRBV27 to TRBJ2-5; 8 bases map to TRBD1. This CDR3 region has 12 residues. The germline V gene encodes CDR1 MNHEY and CDR2 SMNVEV (reference sequence). V was pared by 11 bases and J by 5 bases, with 7 bases of the junction left unmatched. This chain's CDR3 is CASPGGGETQYF. CDR3 nucleotides: TGTGCCTCCCCAGGGGGCGGGGAGACCCAGTACTTC.

The CDR3 spells CASSAPLGGSYEQYF. The CDR3 DNA reads as TGTGCCAGCTCCGCGCCCCTCGGGGGCTCCTACGAGCAGTACTTC. The chain carries TRBV18 and TRBJ2-7, with D possibly TRBD2 on 6 matching bases. CDR3 length: 15 residues. Germline V gene data show CDR1 as KGHSH and CDR2 as LQKENI. Deletions cut 6 bases from V and 0 bases from J, with 15 bases between.

CDR3 in amino acids: CASSYCWGGGGKFF. The CDR3 region has the DNA TGTGCCAGCAGTTACTGCTGGGGGGGCGGGGGAAAGTTCTTC. The chain couples TRBV6-6 to TRBJ2-1; tentatively, D is TRBD2 (7 bases). The CDR3 runs to 14 residues. V dropped 1 base and J dropped 14 bases, with 18 bases sitting between them. Germline V gene sequence: CDR1 MNHNY, CDR2 SVGAGI (reference sequence).

The rearrangement uses TRBV29-1 and TRBJ1-3; D is uncertain. CDR3 length equals 14 residues. Trimming shortened V by 4 bases and J by 2 bases, and 12 bases separated the two germline ends. Looked up from germline, CDR1 is SQVTM and CDR2 is ANQGSEA. CDR3 coding DNA: TGCAGCGTTGTATGGGAGAGGGCTGGAAACACCATATATTTT. It codes for CSVVWERAGNTIYF.

The V gene is TRBV7-2, the J gene TRBJ1-2, with a weak D call TRBD1 (6 bases). The length of the CDR3 is 17 residues. The V and J ends lost 6 bases and 7 bases respectively, with 27 bases between them. From germline, CDR1 is SGHTA and CDR2 FQGNSA. This chain's CDR3 is CASRSSLRGGRIGGYTF. In DNA, the CDR3 is TGTGCCAGCAGAAGCTCCCTTAGGGGGGGGCGGATCGGTGGCTACACCTTC.

This chain joins TRBV7-2 and TRBJ2-5; 9 bases match TRBD1. The V segment lost 6 bases and the J segment 5 bases; nucleotides outside the gene matches: 10. The CDR3 is 15 amino acids. Germline CDR1 reads SGHTA; CDR2 reads FQGNSA. This chain's CDR3 is CASSSQGAGMETQYF. The CDR3 coding sequence is TGTGCCAGCAGTTCACAGGGGGCGGGAATGGAGACCCAGTACTTC. Looking up the rest from reference TRBV7-2 and TRBJ2-5 gives the full variable domain: GAGVSQSPSNKVTEKGKDVELRCDPISGHTALYWYRQSLGQGLEFLIYFQGNSAPDKSGLPSDRFSAERTGGSVSTLTIQRTQQEDSAVYLCASSSQGAGMETQYFGPGTRLLVL.

V gene TRBV18 combines with J gene TRBJ1-6; D is unclear. The CDR3 runs to 15 residues. Germline-derived CDR1 and CDR2 are KGHSH and LQKENI. The ends were cut back, 2 bases at V and 7 bases at J, with 12 bases in the middle. The CDR3, as DNA: TGTGCCAGCTCACCATGCACGGGTCGAAATTCACCCCTCCACTTT. Translating it yields CASSPCTGRNSPLHF.

Points on this clone: Other DNA sequences within the sample encode an identical CDR3. The rearrangement links TRBV4-1 to TRBJ1-5; no clear D gene. V lost 1 base, J lost 6 bases, and 4 bases lay in between. Per the germline V gene, CDR1 is MGHRA and CDR2 is YSYEKL. The CDR3 covers 12 residues. For the CDR3, the DNA is TGCGCCAGCAGCCAAGGAGGTCAGCCCCAGCATTTT. This sequence encodes CASSQGGQPQHF.

A word on this clone: One end of the junction varies from germline; a read error may be responsible. This chain links TRBV9 with TRBJ2-3; D may be TRBD1 (5 bases). Germline-derived CDR1 and CDR2 are SGDLS and YYNGEE. The CDR3 has 14 amino acids. CDR3: CASSAPSSTGTQYF. The DNA of the CDR3 is TGTGCCAGCAGCGCACCCTCCTCAACAGGTACGCAGTATTTT.

This rearrangement joins TRBV1 to TRBJ1-5; the table's D call, TRBD1, has no DNA check behind it. TRBV1 is a documented pseudogene. This CDR3 region has 18 residues. CDR3: CTSSPPNLQGAPGQPQHF. The CDR3, as DNA: TGCACCAGCAGCCCACCAAACCTCCAGGGGGCCCCCGGGCAGCCCCAGCATTTT.

The chain carries TRBV28 and TRBJ1-1, with TRBD1 matching 12 bases. The germline V gene encodes CDR1 MDHEN and CDR2 SYDVKM. V trimming: 6 bases; J trimming: 1 base; junction bases outside the gene matches: 15. The CDR3 runs to 19 residues. CDR3 bases: TGTGCCAGCAGACAAACCAGAAACGGGACAGGGGGCGCGAACACTGAAGCTTTCTTT. Translated, it gives CASRQTRNGTGGANTEAFF.

Concerning this clone itself: Other DNA sequences in this sample translate to the same CDR3. J is TRBJ1-6 and V is TRBV4-3; D not resolved. This CDR3 region has 17 residues. The germline V gene has CDR1 LGHNA and CDR2 YSLEER. Trimming took 1 base from V and 7 from J, leaving 17 bases between them. The CDR3 reads CASSQGHTGSWNSPLHF. CDR3 nucleotide sequence: TGCGCCAGCAGCCAAGGACACACTGGGTCGTGGAATTCACCCCTCCACTTT.

The chain has TRBV7-9 and TRBJ1-1, with 7 nucleotides matching TRBD1. Trimming took 3 bases from V and 7 from J; bases not matched to a gene: 8. The CDR3 has 14 residues. CDR1 is SEHNR and CDR2 is FQNEAQ in the germline V gene (reference sequence). The CDR3 DNA reads TGTGCCAGCAGCTTGGGTCGAGGACAGGATGAAGCTTTCTTT. Protein: CASSLGRGQDEAFF.

This chain links TRBV6-5 with TRBJ2-3; D remains unclear. Trimming cost V 5 bases and J 2 bases, with 11 bases left between them. The CDR3 has 14 residues. Germline loops: CDR1 MNHEY, CDR2 SVGAGI. Here the CDR3 DNA reads TGTGCCAGCAGTACGAGTATCTCCACAGATACGCAGTATTTT. Encoded protein: CASSTSISTDTQYF.